This note documents a single TCR beta chain sequence. Its antigen is as yet unknown. This CDR3 region has 16 residues. The germline V gene has CDR1 SGHTS and CDR2 YDEGEE. V lost 1 base and J 2 bases, leaving 13 bases between the germline ends. The entry originates in a study of T cell responses to AZD1222 COVID-19 vaccine. Study outcomes and limitations: Without day 14 samples, only post-peak T cell repertoires were studied.

Here immunoSEQ multiplex PCR was the method, and the copy in TCRdb shows in-frame clones only, minus some. The table includes 50,000 to 65,000 clones, about 87% detected once. The clonotype comes from an adult in good health. The rearrangement links TRBV5-8 to TRBJ1-3; TRBD1 is a possible D gene (6 bases). The input for sequencing was peripheral blood, taken on day 0 of AZD1222 vaccination. Here the CDR3 reads CASSLPLDRPGNTIYF. CDR3 DNA sequence: TGTGCCAGCAGCTTGCCTCTCGACAGGCCTGGAAACACCATATATTTT. Variable domain in full (rest from reference TRBV5-8 and TRBJ1-3): EAGVTQSPTHLIKTRGQQATLRCSPISGHTSVYWYQQALGLGLQFLLWYDEGEERNRGNFPPRFSGRQFPNYSSELNVNALELEDSALYLCASSLPLDRPGNTIYFGEGSWLTVV.